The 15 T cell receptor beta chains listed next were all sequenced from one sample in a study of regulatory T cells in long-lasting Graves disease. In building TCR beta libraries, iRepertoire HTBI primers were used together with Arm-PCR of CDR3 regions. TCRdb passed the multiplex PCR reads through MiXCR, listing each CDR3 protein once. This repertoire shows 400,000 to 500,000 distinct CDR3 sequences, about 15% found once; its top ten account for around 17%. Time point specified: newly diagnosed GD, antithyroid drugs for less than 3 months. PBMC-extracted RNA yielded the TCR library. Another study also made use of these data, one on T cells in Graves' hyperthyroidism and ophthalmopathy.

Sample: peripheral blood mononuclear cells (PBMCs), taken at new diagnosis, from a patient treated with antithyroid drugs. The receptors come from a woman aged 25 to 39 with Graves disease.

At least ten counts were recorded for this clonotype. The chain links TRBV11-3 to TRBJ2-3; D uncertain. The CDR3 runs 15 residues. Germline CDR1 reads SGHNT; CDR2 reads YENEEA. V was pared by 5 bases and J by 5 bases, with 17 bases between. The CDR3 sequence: CASSPLVGRVDTQYF. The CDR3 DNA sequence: TGTGCCAGCAGCCCACTGGTGGGCCGAGTAGATACGCAGTATTTT.

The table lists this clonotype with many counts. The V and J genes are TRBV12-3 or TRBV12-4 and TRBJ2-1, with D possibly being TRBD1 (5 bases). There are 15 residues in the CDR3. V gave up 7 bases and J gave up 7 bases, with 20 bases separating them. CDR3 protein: CASIFYVGQGNEQFF. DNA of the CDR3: TGTGCCAGCATCTTCTATGTGGGCCAGGGAAATGAGCAGTTCTTC.

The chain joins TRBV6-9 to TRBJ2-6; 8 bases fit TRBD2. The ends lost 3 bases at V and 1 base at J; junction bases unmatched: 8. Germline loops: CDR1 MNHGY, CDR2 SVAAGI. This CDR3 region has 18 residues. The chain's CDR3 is CASSYGGLEGSGANVLTF. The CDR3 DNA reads TGTGCCAGCAGTTACGGGGGACTAGAAGGATCTGGGGCCAACGTCCTGACTTTC.

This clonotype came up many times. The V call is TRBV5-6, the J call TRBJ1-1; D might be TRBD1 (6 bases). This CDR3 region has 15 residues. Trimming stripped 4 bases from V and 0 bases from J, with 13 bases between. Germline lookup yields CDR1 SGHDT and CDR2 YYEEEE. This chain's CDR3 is CASSEGGDLNTEAFF. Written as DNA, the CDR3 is TGTGCCAGCAGCGAGGGGGGGGATCTGAACACTGAAGCTTTCTTT. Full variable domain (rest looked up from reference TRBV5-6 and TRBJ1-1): DAGVTQSPTHLIKTRGQQVTLRCSPKSGHDTVSWYQQALGQGPQFIFQYYEEEERQRGNFPDRFSGHQFPNYSSELNVNALLLGDSALYLCASSEGGDLNTEAFFGQGTRLTVV.

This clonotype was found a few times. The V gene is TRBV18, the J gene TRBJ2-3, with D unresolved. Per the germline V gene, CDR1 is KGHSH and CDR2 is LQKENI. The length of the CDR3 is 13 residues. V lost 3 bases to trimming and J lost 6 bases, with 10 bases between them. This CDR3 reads CASSPLDGDTQYF. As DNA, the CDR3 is TGTGCCAGCTCACCCCTCGACGGGGATACGCAGTATTTT.

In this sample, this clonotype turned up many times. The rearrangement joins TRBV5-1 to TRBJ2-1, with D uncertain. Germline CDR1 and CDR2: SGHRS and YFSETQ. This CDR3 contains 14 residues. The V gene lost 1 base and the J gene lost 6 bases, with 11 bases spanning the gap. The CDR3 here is CASSLSWNFNEQFF. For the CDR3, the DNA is TGCGCCAGCAGCTTGTCTTGGAACTTCAATGAGCAGTTCTTC.

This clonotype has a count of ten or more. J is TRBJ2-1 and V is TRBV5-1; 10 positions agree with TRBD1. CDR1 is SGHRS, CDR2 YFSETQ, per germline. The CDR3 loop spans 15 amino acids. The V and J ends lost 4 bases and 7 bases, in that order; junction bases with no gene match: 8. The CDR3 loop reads CASSGGQGLWNEQFF. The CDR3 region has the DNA TGCGCCAGCAGCGGGGGACAGGGGCTTTGGAATGAGCAGTTCTTC.

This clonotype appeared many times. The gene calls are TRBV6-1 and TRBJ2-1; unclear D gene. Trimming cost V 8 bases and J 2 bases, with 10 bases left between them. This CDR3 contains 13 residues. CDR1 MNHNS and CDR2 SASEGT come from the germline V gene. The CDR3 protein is CASCNDAYNEQFF. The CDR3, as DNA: TGTGCCAGCTGCAATGATGCCTACAATGAGCAGTTCTTC.

For the CDR3, the DNA is TGTGCCAGCAGAGGTCCAGGGAAAAAACTGTTTTTT. Translating gives CASRGPGKKLFF. V usage is TRBV6-2 or TRBV6-3 and J usage is TRBJ1-4; perhaps TRBD1 as D (5 bases). Trimming took off 6 bases at V and 9 bases at J, with 11 bases between the two ends. Germline V gives CDR1 MNHEY, CDR2 SVGEGT. This CDR3 has 12 residues.

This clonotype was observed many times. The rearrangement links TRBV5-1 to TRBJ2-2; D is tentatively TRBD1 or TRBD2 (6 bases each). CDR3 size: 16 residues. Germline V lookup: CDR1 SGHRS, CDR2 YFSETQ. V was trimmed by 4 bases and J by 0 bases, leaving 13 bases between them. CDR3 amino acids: CASSPRDNSNTGELFF. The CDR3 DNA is TGCGCCAGCAGCCCGCGGGACAACTCGAACACCGGGGAGCTGTTTTTT.

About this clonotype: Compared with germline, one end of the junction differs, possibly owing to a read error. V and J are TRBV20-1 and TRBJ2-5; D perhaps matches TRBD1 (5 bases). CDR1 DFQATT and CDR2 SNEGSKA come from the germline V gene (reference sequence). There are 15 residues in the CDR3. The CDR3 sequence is CSAPPSGRIQEAQYF. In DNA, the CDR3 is TGCAGTGCCCCCCCCTCAGGGCGGATCCAAGAGGCCCAGTACTTC.

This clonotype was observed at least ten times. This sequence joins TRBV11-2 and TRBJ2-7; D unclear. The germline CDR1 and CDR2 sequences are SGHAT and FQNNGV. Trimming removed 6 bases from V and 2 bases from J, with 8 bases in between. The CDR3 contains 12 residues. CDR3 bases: TGTGCCAGCAGTGGGCAGGCCTACGAGCAGTACTTC. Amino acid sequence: CASSGQAYEQYF. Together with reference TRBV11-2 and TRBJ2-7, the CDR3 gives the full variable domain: EAGVAQSPRYKIIEKRQSVAFWCNPISGHATLYWYQQILGQGPKLLIQFQNNGVVDDSQLPKDRFSAERLKGVDSTLKIQPAKLEDSAVYLCASSGQAYEQYFGPGTRLTVT.

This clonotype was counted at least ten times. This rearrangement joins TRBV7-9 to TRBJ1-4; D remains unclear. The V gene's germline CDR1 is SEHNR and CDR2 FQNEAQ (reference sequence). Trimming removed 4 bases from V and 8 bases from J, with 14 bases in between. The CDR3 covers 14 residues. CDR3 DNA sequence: TGTGCCAGCAGCTCGCCCCAGGCGGAGGAAAAACTGTTTTTT. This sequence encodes CASSSPQAEEKLFF.

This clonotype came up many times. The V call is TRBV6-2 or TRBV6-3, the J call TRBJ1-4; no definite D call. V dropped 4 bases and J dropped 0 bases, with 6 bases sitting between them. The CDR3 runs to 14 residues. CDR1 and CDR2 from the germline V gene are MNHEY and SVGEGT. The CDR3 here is CASSLFATNEKLFF. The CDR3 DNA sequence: TGTGCCAGCAGTTTGTTCGCAACTAATGAAAAACTGTTTTTT.

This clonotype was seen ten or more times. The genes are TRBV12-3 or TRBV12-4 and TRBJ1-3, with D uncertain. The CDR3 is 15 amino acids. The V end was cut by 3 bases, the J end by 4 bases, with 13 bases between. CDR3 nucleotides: TGTGCCAGCAGTTTGCTCCCCCGAAAAGGAAACACCATATATTTT. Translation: CASSLLPRKGNTIYF.